These 3 T cell receptor beta chains share one sample of origin, sequenced in a study of T cells in Graves' hyperthyroidism and ophthalmopathy. Regions amplified from RNA transcripts were the TCR beta CDR3 regions. HTBI primers drove first-round RT-PCR of the TCR CDR3. TCRdb reprocessed the multiplex PCR reads with MiXCR, giving one entry per CDR3 protein. Among approximately 500,000 distinct CDR3 sequences, under 60% were seen once, and the ten largest hold about 8.3%. Sequencing input: peripheral blood or thyroid tissue (not recorded which). Every receptor here comes from a woman aged 18-29 years with Graves' hyperthyroidism.

The sample holds many counts of this clonotype. This chain uses TRBV13 with TRBJ1-1; TRBD1 might be the D (6 bases). The CDR3 runs to 16 residues. V lost 4 bases and J lost 2, with 17 bases in between. Germline-derived CDR1 and CDR2 are PRHDT and FYEKMQ (reference sequence). DNA of the CDR3: TGTGCCAGCAGCTCCACAGAGACAGGAACAAACACTGAAGCTTTCTTT. As protein: CASSSTETGTNTEAFF. Supplemented by reference TRBV13 and TRBJ1-1, the full variable domain reads AAGVIQSPRHLIKEKRETATLKCYPIPRHDTVYWYQQGPGQDPQFLISFYEKMQSDKGSIPDRFSAQQFSDYHSELNMSSLELGDSALYFCASSSTETGTNTEAFFGQGTRLTVV.

This clonotype was seen at least ten times. V is TRBV4-1 and J is TRBJ2-7; D gene ambiguous. V was trimmed by 1 base and J by 4 bases, leaving 14 bases between them. Germline-derived CDR1 and CDR2 are MGHRA and YSYEKL. This CDR3 has 15 amino acids. CDR3 amino acids: CASSQASPPDYEQYF. The CDR3 bases are TGCGCCAGCAGCCAAGCGAGTCCGCCCGATTACGAGCAGTACTTC.

The sample holds many counts of this clonotype. V gene TRBV2 combines with J gene TRBJ1-1, with TRBD1 identical over 7 bases. Germline V gives CDR1 SNHLY, CDR2 FYNNEI. This CDR3 comprises 13 residues. The V segment lost 5 bases and the J segment 4 bases; nucleotides outside the gene matches: 4. CDR3 in DNA: TGTGCCAGCAGTCTCCGGACAGGCACTGAAGCTTTCTTT. This encodes CASSLRTGTEAFF.